These 8 T cell receptor beta chains share one sample of origin, sequenced in a study of control samples from healthy donors and cancer patients. TCRdb keeps only in-frame clones here, not all; method: immunoSEQ multiplex PCR. Of 400,000 to 500,000 clones listed, about nine tenths were seen once; the top ten hold around 6.4%. The sequencing sample was made of PBMCs. The origin of the receptors is a man in his forties with head and neck cancer.

The table lists this clone with a count of one. The V gene is TRBV6-5, the J gene TRBJ1-1, with a tentative D call TRBD1 (5 bases). CDR1 is MNHEY, CDR2 SVGAGI, per germline. Trimming shortened V by 7 bases and J by 5 bases, and 14 bases separated the two germline ends. The CDR3 loop spans 13 amino acids. The CDR3 nucleotides are TGTGCCAGCATTGGGGGGGTAAGGACTGAAGCTTTCTTT. This translates into CASIGGVRTEAFF.

This clone has just a few counts. The V and J genes are TRBV29-1 and TRBJ1-4; 7 nucleotides agree with TRBD1. The CDR3 spans 16 residues. The V gene end was trimmed by 6 bases and the J gene end by 0 bases; junction bases not matched to a gene: 10. Germline loops: CDR1 SQVTM, CDR2 ANQGSEA. CDR3 DNA: TGCAGCGTACAGGGGCCTACTTTTGCAACTAATGAAAAACTGTTTTTT. It yields the protein CSVQGPTFATNEKLFF.

The V gene is TRBV6-5, the J gene TRBJ2-7, with TRBD2 as a possible D gene (5 bases). CDR1 and CDR2 (germline): MNHEY, SVGAGI. V lost 8 bases to trimming and J lost 2 bases, with 10 bases between them. This CDR3 is 12 amino acids long. The CDR3 sequence is CASPGNPYEQYF. The CDR3 DNA follows: TGTGCCAGCCCCGGGAATCCCTACGAGCAGTACTTC.

CDR3 nucleotides: TGTGCCATCAGTGGGGCCCGGGGGACCGGGGAGCTGTTTTTT. This encodes CAISGARGTGELFF. The chain combines TRBV10-3 with TRBJ2-2; D might be TRBD2 (6 bases). The V end lost 4 bases, the J end lost 5 bases, and 11 bases lay between the germline ends. The CDR3 totals 14 residues. Germline V gene data show CDR1 as ENHRY and CDR2 as SYGVKD.

V usage is TRBV7-2 and J usage is TRBJ1-2; the D gene is possibly TRBD1 (5 bases). Trimming removed 0 bases at V and 4 bases at J, with 15 bases between. The germline V gene encodes CDR1 SGHTA and CDR2 FQGNSA. The CDR3 sequence is 16 residues long. The CDR3 coding sequence is TGTGCCAGCAGCTTAGCGCCAACAGGAGGGGTCTATGGCTACACCTTC. Amino acid sequence: CASSLAPTGGVYGYTF. The whole variable domain, remainder taken from reference TRBV7-2 and TRBJ1-2, is GAGVSQSPSNKVTEKGKDVELRCDPISGHTALYWYRQSLGQGLEFLIYFQGNSAPDKSGLPSDRFSAERTGGSVSTLTIQRTQQEDSAVYLCASSLAPTGGVYGYTFGSGTRLTVV.

V gene TRBV18 combines with J gene TRBJ1-6; 9 bases map to TRBD1. The CDR3 extends over 14 amino acids. Germline values: CDR1 KGHSH, CDR2 LQKENI. The V gene end was trimmed by 5 bases and the J gene end by 7 bases; junction bases not matched to a gene: 3. The CDR3 spells CASSAGTGNSPLHF. The DNA for the CDR3 is TGTGCCAGCTCAGCCGGGACAGGGAATTCACCCCTCCACTTT.

V is TRBV14 and J is TRBJ2-3; tentatively, D is TRBD2 (6 bases). V dropped 0 bases and J dropped 1 base, with 14 bases sitting between them. Germline V lookup: CDR1 SGHDN, CDR2 FVKESK. The CDR3 extends over 17 amino acids. The CDR3 nucleotides are TGTGCCAGCAGCCAAGAAGGTGCGGGAAGCGGCACAGATACGCAGTATTTT. Protein: CASSQEGAGSGTDTQYF.

CDR3 region: CASSESTGRTEAFF. Here the CDR3 DNA reads TGTGCCAGCAGTGAATCGACAGGGCGGACTGAAGCTTTCTTT. The V call is TRBV25-1, the J call TRBJ1-1, with TRBD1 identical over 7 bases. Germline CDR1 is MGHDK and CDR2 is SYGVNS. The junction had 4 bases not matched to a gene; V was cut back by 1 base and J by 5 bases. The CDR3 runs to 14 residues.